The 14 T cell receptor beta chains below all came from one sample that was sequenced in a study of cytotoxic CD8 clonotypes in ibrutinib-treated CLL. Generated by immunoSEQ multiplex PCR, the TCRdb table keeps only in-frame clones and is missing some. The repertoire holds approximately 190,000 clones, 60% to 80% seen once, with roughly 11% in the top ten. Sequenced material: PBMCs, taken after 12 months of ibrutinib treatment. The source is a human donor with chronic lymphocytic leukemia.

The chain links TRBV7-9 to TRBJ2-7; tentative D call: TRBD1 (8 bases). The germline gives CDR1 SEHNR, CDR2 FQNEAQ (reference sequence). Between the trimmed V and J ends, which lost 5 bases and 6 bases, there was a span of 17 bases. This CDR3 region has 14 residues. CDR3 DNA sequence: TGTGCCAGCAGCCATACAGGGGGGGTTGGCGAGCAGTACTTC. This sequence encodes CASSHTGGVGEQYF.

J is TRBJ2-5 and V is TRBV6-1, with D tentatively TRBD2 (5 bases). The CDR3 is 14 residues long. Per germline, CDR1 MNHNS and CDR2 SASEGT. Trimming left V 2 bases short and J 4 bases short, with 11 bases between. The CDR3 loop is CASSEFRERETQYF. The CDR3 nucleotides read TGTGCCAGCAGTGAATTTAGGGAGAGAGAGACCCAGTACTTC.

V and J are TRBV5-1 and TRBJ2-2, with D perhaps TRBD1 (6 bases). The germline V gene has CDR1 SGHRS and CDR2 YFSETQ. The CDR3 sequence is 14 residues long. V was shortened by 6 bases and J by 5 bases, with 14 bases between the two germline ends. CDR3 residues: CASKVQGGTGELFF. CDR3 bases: TGCGCCAGCAAGGTACAAGGGGGAACCGGGGAGCTGTTTTTT.

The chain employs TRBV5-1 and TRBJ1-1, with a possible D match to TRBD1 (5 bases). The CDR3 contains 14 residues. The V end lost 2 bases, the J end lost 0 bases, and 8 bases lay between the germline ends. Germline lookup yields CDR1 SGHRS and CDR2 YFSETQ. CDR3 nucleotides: TGCGCCAGCAGCTTATCAGGGTTGAACACTGAAGCTTTCTTT. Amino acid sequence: CASSLSGLNTEAFF.

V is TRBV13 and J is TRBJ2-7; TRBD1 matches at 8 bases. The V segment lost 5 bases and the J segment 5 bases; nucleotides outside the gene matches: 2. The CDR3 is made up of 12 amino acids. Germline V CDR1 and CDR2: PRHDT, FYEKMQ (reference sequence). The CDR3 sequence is CASSRDRNEQYF. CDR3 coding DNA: TGTGCCAGCAGCCGGGACAGGAACGAGCAGTACTTC.

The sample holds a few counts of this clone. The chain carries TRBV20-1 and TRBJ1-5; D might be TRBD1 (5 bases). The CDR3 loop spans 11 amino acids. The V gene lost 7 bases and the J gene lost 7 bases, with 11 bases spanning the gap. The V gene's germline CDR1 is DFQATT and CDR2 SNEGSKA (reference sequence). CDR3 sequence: CSVDAGQPQHF. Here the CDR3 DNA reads TGCAGTGTCGACGCAGGGCAGCCCCAGCATTTT.

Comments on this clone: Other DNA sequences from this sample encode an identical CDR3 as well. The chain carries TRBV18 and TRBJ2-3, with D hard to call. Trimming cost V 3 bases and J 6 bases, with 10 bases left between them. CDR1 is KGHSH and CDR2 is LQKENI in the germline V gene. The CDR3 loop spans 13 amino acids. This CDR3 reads CASSPNPADTQYF. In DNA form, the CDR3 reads TGTGCCAGCTCACCTAACCCGGCGGATACGCAGTATTTT.

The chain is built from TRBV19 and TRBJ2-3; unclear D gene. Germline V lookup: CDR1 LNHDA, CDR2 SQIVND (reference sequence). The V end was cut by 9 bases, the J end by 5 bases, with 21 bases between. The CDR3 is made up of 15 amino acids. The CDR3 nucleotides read TGTGCCAGGGCGGCCCGCACGTCAAGGATAGATACGCAGTATTTT. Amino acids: CARAARTSRIDTQYF.

The CDR3 sequence: CASNGQTSISYEQYF. CDR3 coding DNA: TGTGCCAGCAATGGACAGACTAGTATTTCCTACGAGCAGTACTTC. V and J are TRBV6-1 and TRBJ2-7, with D possibly called TRBD1 or TRBD2 (6 bases each). This CDR3 has 15 amino acids. Germline V lookup: CDR1 MNHNS, CDR2 SASEGT. V was trimmed by 7 bases and J by 1 base, leaving 17 bases between them.

This chain's CDR3 is CASSVRRGRVITNEQFF. The CDR3, as DNA: TGTGCCAGCAGCGTGAGGAGGGGGCGTGTAATTACCAATGAGCAGTTCTTC. This rearrangement joins TRBV9 to TRBJ2-1; D possibly corresponds to TRBD1 (7 bases). V lost 2 bases, J lost 6 bases, and 21 bases lay in between. Germline CDR1 and CDR2: SGDLS and YYNGEE. This CDR3 spans 17 amino acids.

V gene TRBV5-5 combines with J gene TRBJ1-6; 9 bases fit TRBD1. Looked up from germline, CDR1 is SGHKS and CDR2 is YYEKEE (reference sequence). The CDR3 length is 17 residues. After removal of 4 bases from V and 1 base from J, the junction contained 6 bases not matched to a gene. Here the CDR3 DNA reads TGTGCCAGCAGCATAGACAGGGGGGGATCCTATAATTCACCCCTCCACTTT. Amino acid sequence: CASSIDRGGSYNSPLHF.

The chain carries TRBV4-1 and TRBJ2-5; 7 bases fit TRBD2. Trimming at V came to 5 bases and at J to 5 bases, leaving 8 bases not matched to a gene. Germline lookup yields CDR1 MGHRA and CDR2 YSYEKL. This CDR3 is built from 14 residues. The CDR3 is CASSGGGAEETQYF. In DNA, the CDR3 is TGCGCCAGCAGCGGGGGGGGAGCTGAGGAGACCCAGTACTTC.

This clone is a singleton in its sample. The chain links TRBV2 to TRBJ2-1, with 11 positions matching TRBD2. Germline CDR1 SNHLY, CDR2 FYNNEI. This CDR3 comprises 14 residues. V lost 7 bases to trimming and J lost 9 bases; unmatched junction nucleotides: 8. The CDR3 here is CASNLAGGLTEQFF. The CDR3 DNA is TGTGCCAGCAATCTAGCGGGGGGCCTCACTGAGCAGTTCTTC.

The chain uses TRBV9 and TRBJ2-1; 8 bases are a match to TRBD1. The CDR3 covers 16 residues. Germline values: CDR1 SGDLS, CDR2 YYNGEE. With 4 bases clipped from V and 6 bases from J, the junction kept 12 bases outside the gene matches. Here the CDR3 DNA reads TGTGCCAGCAGCCCCATACCTCAGGGGGCTTTCAATGAGCAGTTCTTC. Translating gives CASSPIPQGAFNEQFF.